Below are 8 T cell receptor beta chains sequenced from a single sample in a study of identical twins listed by TCRdb under 2016. The receptor library was made with 5' RACE. Sequencing was carried out with an Illumina HiSeq 2000. The public reads were run again by TCRdb, first through fastp at Q25 and then through MiXCR, and only productive beta chains were kept. For every CDR3 protein sequence, its rows merge into one entry that carries the most common genes and DNA. For this sample the table gives approximately 470,000 distinct CDR3 sequences, of which more than 13% were detected only once. The ten biggest clones cover about 0.53% of the sample. Another study also made use of these data, one on yellow fever vaccine responses in identical twins.

Sequencing was carried out using CD4+ T cells sorted from blood. The source is a woman between 18 and 30 years old in good health.

This clonotype has more than one count but fewer than ten. The chain links TRBV6-1 to TRBJ2-1, with 8 bases lining up with TRBD2. This CDR3 is 15 amino acids long. CDR1 and CDR2 (germline): MNHNS, SASEGT. V lost 8 bases, J lost 5 bases, and 11 bases stayed unmatched. In nucleotides, the CDR3 is TGTGCCAGCGGGGACACGGGACTAGGTAACAATGAGCAGTTCTTC. Its translation is CASGDTGLGNNEQFF.

The rearrangement joins TRBV4-2 to TRBJ2-7; D is unresolved. V was clipped by 0 bases and J by 2 bases, with 5 bases between them. CDR3 length equals 13 residues. Germline V lookup: CDR1 LGHNA, CDR2 YNFKEQ. The CDR3: CASSQEWAYEQYF. In nucleotides, the CDR3 is TGTGCCAGCAGCCAAGAGTGGGCCTACGAGCAGTACTTC.

The sample holds many counts of this clonotype. The rearrangement links TRBV2 to TRBJ2-2, with D perhaps matching TRBD1 (5 bases). Germline CDR1 reads SNHLY; CDR2 reads FYNNEI. Trimming stripped 6 bases from V and 4 bases from J, with 12 bases between. The CDR3 extends over 14 amino acids. The CDR3 loop is CASRGQGSTGELFF. The CDR3 nucleotides read TGTGCCAGCAGAGGTCAGGGCAGCACCGGGGAGCTGTTTTTT.

There are many counts of this clonotype. V usage is TRBV12-3 or TRBV12-4 and J usage is TRBJ2-1, with no clear D. The V gene lost 6 bases and the J gene lost 11 bases, with 14 bases spanning the gap. The CDR3 extends over 12 amino acids. In nucleotides, the CDR3 is TGTGCCAGCAGCCAAACGGAAAATCAGCAGTTCTTC. Translated: CASSQTENQQFF.

The chain employs TRBV18 and TRBJ2-7; 10 bases are shared with TRBD2. The CDR3 contains 15 residues. Germline V lookup: CDR1 KGHSH, CDR2 LQKENI. V trimming: 3 bases; J trimming: 2 bases; junction bases outside the gene matches: 4. Written as DNA, the CDR3 is TGTGCCAGCTCACCCGGGACTAGCGTTGCCTACGAGCAGTACTTC. Its protein is CASSPGTSVAYEQYF.

This clonotype was seen more than once but under ten times. This chain connects TRBV29-1 to TRBJ2-2; 9 nucleotides align to TRBD1. Germline lookup yields CDR1 SQVTM and CDR2 ANQGSEA. The V segment lost 6 bases and the J segment 7 bases; nucleotides outside the gene matches: 9. This CDR3 spans 14 amino acids. CDR3 region: CSVSQGALNGELFF. CDR3 in DNA: TGCAGCGTCTCACAGGGGGCGCTCAACGGGGAGCTGTTTTTT.

The gene calls are TRBV15 and TRBJ2-1; TRBD2 matches 11 bases. This CDR3 is 15 amino acids long. Germline V gives CDR1 LNHNV, CDR2 YYDKDF (reference sequence). Trimming at V came to 5 bases and at J to 8 bases, leaving 8 bases not matched to a gene. CDR3 loop: CATSRVAGGLDEQFF. DNA for the CDR3: TGTGCCACCAGCCGTGTAGCGGGAGGGTTGGATGAGCAGTTCTTC.

The genes are TRBV9 and TRBJ2-5; weak D call: TRBD2 (7 bases). The CDR3 length is 15 residues. V lost 3 bases and J 5 bases, leaving 17 bases between the germline ends. Germline loops: CDR1 SGDLS, CDR2 YYNGEE. The CDR3 region has the DNA TGTGCCAGCAGCGCCCGGGACAAGGGGGGGGAGACCCAGTACTTC. Its translation is CASSARDKGGETQYF.